This T cell receptor beta chain was sequenced for a study of cytomegalovirus exposure and HLA in healthy donors. This clone was detected once. PCR amplification relied on 60 Vbeta primers (plus 13 Jbeta primers). Assay used: immunoSEQ multiplex PCR; TCRdb lists only in-frame clones, some missing. This table has fewer than 150,000 clones, around 80% appearing once. The germline CDR1 and CDR2 sequences are GTSNPN and SVGIG (reference sequence). There are 12 residues in the CDR3. Losses at the gene ends were 4 bases for V and 8 bases for J; bases not matched to a gene: 4. This sequence originates from a young man in good health and CMV-seronegative. Source material: PBMCs. The rearrangement uses TRBV30 and TRBJ1-4, with 7 bases fitting TRBD1. This CDR3 reads CAWNRGNEKLFF. The CDR3 bases are TGTGCCTGGAACAGGGGAAACGAAAAACTGTTTTTT.